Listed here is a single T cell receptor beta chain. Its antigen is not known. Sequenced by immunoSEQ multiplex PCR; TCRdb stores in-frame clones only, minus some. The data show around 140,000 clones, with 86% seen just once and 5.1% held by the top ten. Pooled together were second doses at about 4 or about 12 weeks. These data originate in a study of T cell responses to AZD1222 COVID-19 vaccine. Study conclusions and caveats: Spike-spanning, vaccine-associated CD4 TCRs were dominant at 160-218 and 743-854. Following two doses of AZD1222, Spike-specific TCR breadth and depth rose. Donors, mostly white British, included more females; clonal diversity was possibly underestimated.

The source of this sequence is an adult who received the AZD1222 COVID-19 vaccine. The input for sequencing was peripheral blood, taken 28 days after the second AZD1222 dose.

CDR3 bases: TGTGCCAGTAGTCTCACAGGGGGCGGCTCCTACGAGCAGTACTTC. Translated: CASSLTGGGSYEQYF. The chain has TRBV19 and TRBJ2-7; 9 bases map to TRBD1. The germline V gene has CDR1 LNHDA and CDR2 SQIVND (reference sequence). The CDR3 is made up of 15 amino acids. The trim removed 5 bases at V and 0 bases at J, leaving 5 bases unmatched.